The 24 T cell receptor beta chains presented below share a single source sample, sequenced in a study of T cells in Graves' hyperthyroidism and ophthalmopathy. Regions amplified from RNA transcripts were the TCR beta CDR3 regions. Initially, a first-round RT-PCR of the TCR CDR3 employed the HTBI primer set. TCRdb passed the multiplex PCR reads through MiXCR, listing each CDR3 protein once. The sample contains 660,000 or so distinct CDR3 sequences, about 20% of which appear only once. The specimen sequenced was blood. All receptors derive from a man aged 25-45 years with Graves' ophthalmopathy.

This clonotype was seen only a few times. The DNA of the CDR3 is TGCAGTGCATCTGCCGGGCTTAGGGGGACAGATACGCAGTATTTT. Amino acid sequence: CSASAGLRGTDTQYF. The chain recombines TRBV20-1 with TRBJ2-3; D might be TRBD1 (6 bases). The CDR3 contains 15 residues. V lost 6 bases and J lost 3, with 19 bases in between. CDR1 and CDR2 (germline): DFQATT, SNEGSKA (reference sequence).

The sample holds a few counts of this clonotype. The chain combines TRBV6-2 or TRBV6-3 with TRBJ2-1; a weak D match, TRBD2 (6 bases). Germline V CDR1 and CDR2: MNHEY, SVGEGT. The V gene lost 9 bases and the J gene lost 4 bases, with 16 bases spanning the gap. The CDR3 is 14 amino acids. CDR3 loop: CARRVVGGYNEQFF. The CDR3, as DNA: TGTGCCAGAAGGGTCGTCGGGGGTTACAATGAGCAGTTCTTC.

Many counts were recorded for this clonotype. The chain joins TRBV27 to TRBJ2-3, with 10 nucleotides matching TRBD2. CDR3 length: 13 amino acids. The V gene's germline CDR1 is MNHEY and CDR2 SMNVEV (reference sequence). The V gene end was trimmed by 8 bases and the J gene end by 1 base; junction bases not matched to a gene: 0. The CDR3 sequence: CASGLAGTDTQYF. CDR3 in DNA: TGTGCCAGCGGACTAGCGGGCACAGATACGCAGTATTTT.

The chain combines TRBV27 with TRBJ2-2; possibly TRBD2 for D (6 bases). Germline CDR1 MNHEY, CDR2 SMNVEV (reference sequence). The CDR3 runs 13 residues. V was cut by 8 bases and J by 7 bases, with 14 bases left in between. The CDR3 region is CASRERYDGELFF. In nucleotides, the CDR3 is TGTGCCAGCCGGGAGCGGTATGACGGGGAGCTGTTTTTT.

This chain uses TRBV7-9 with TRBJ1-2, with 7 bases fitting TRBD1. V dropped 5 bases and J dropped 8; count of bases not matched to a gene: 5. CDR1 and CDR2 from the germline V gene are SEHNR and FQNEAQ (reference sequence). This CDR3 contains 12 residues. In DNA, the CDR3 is TGTGCCAGCAGCGACGTCAGGGGGGGCTACACCTTC. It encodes CASSDVRGGYTF.

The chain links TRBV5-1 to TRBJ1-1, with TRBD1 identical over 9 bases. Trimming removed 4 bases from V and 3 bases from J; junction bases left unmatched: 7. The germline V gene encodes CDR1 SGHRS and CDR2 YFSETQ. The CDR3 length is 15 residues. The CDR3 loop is CASSTGRTGDTEAFF. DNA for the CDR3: TGCGCCAGCAGCACAGGACGGACAGGGGACACTGAAGCTTTCTTT. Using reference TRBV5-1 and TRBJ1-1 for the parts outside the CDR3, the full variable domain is KAGVTQTPRYLIKTRGQQVTLSCSPISGHRSVSWYQQTPGQGLQFLFEYFSETQRNKGNFPGRFSGRQFSNSRSEMNVSTLELGDSALYLCASSTGRTGDTEAFFGQGTRLTVV.

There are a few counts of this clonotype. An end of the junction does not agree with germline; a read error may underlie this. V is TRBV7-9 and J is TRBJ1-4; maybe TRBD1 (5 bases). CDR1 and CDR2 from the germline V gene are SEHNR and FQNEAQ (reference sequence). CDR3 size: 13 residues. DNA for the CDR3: TGTGCCGGCAGCGACAGTGGAAATGAAAAACTGTTTTTT. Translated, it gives CAGSDSGNEKLFF.

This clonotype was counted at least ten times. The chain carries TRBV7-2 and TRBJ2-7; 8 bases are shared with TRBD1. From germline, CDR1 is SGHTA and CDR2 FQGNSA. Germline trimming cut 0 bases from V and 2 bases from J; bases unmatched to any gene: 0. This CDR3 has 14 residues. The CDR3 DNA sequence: TGTGCCAGCAGCTTAGCGGACAGGGCCTACGAGCAGTACTTC. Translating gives CASSLADRAYEQYF.

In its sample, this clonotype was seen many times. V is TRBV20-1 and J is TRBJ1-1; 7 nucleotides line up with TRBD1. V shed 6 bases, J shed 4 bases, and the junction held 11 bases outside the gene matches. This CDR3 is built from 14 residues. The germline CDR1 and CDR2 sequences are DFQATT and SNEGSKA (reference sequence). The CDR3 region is CSARTTGSFTEAFF. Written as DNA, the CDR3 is TGCAGTGCCCGAACGACAGGGTCGTTCACTGAAGCTTTCTTT.

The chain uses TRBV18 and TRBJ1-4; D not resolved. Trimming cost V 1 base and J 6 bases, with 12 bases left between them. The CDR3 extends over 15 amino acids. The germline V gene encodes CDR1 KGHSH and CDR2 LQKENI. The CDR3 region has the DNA TGTGCCAGCTCACCACGGGTAGGAGGTGATGAAAAACTGTTTTTT. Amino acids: CASSPRVGGDEKLFF.

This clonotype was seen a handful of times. This CDR3 is CASSPKGAGGVETQYF. Here the CDR3 DNA reads TGTGCCAGCAGCCCAAAGGGGGCGGGAGGCGTGGAGACCCAGTACTTC. V usage is TRBV7-3 and J usage is TRBJ2-5; the D gene is possibly TRBD2 (8 bases). V was clipped by 5 bases and J by 5 bases, with 21 bases between them. The CDR3 consists of 16 residues. Per the germline V gene, CDR1 is SGHTA and CDR2 is FQGTGA.

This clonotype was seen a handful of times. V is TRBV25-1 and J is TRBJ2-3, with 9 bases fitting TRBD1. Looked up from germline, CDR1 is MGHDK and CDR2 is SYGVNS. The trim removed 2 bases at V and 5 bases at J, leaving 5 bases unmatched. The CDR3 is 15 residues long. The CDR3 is CASSEGGTGRDTQYF. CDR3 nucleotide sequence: TGTGCCAGCAGTGAAGGCGGGACAGGGAGAGATACGCAGTATTTT.

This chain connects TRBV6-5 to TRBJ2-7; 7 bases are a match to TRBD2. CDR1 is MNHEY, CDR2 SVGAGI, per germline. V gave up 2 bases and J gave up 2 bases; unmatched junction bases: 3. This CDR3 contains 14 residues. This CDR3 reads CASSYETSPYEQYF. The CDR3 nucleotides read TGTGCCAGCAGTTACGAGACTAGCCCCTACGAGCAGTACTTC.

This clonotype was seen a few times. In nucleotides, the CDR3 is TGTGCCAGCAGCGCTCGAAGGGGGACTAACCAAGAGACCCAGTACTTC. Translating gives CASSARRGTNQETQYF. J is TRBJ2-5 and V is TRBV11-1; maybe TRBD2 (7 bases). Germline CDR1 is SGHAT and CDR2 is FQDESV (reference sequence). CDR3 size: 16 residues. Trimming pared 5 bases from V and 0 bases from J, leaving 16 bases between. Filled out from reference TRBV11-1 and TRBJ2-5, the complete variable domain reads EAEVAQSPRYKITEKSQAVAFWCDPISGHATLYWYRQILGQGPELLVQFQDESVVDDSQLPKDRFSAERLKGVDSTLKIQPAELGDSAMYLCASSARRGTNQETQYFGPGTRLLVL.

The CDR3 sequence: CASSLDRGPQETQYF. The CDR3 DNA is TGCGCCAGCAGCTTGGACAGGGGCCCCCAAGAGACCCAGTACTTC. The chain combines TRBV5-1 with TRBJ2-5; TRBD1 agrees at 7 bases. CDR3 length: 15 residues. Germline V gene data show CDR1 as SGHRS and CDR2 as YFSETQ. Unmatched junction bases numbered 3, after V lost 0 bases and J lost 1 base. The whole variable domain, remainder taken from reference TRBV5-1 and TRBJ2-5, is KAGVTQTPRYLIKTRGQQVTLSCSPISGHRSVSWYQQTPGQGLQFLFEYFSETQRNKGNFPGRFSGRQFSNSRSEMNVSTLELGDSALYLCASSLDRGPQETQYFGPGTRLLVL.

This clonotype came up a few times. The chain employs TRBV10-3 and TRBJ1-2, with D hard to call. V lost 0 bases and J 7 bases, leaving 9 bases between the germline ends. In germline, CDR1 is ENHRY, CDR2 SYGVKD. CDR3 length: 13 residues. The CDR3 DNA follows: TGTGCCATCAGTGAGTCGAATCGATTTGGCTACACCTTC. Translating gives CAISESNRFGYTF.

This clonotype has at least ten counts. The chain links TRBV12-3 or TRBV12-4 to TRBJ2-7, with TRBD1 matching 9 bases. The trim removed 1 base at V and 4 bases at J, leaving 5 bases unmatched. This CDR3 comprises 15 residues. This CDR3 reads CASSLDAGTGYEQYF. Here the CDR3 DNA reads TGTGCCAGCAGTTTAGACGCCGGGACAGGGTACGAGCAGTACTTC.

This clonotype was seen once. This CDR3 reads CAHRTARGPKLNTEAFF. CDR3 bases: TGTGCCCACAGGACCGCCAGGGGGCCCAAATTGAACACTGAAGCTTTCTTT. The chain uses TRBV24-1 and TRBJ1-1; 8 nucleotides line up with TRBD1. Germline trimming cut 12 bases from V and 0 bases from J; bases unmatched to any gene: 17. Germline CDR1 KGHDR, CDR2 SFDVKD. This CDR3 is 17 amino acids long.

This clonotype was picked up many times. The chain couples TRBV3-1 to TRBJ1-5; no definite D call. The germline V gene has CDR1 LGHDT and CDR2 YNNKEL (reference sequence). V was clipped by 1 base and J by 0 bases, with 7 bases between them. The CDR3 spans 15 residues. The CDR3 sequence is CASSQAQYSNQPQHF. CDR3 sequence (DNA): TGTGCCAGCAGCCAAGCACAGTATAGCAATCAGCCCCAGCATTTT.

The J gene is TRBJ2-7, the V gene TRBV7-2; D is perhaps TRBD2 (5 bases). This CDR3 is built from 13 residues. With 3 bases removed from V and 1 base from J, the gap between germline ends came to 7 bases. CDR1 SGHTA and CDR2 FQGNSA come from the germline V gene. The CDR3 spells CASSLDWSYEQYF. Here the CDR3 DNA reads TGTGCCAGCAGCTTGGACTGGTCCTACGAGCAGTACTTC.

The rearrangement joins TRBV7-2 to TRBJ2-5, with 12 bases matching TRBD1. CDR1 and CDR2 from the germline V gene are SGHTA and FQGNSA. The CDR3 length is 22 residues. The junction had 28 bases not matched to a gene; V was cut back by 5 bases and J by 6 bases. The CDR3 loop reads CASSPPGQGAIVGGRAGKTQYF. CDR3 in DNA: TGTGCCAGCAGCCCTCCGGGACAGGGGGCGATAGTAGGCGGGAGGGCCGGTAAGACCCAGTACTTC.

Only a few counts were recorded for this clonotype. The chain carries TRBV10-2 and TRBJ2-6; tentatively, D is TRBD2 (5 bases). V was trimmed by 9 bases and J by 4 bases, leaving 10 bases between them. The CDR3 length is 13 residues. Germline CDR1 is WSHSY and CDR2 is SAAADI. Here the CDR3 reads CASRDDGANVLTF. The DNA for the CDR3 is TGCGCCAGTCGGGATGACGGGGCCAACGTCCTGACTTTC.

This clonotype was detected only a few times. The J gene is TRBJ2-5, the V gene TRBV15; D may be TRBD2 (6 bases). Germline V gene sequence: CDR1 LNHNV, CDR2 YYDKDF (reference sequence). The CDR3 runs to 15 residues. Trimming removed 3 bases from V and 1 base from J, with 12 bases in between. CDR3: CATSRGLGLQETQYF. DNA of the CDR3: TGTGCCACCAGCAGGGGACTTGGACTCCAAGAGACCCAGTACTTC.

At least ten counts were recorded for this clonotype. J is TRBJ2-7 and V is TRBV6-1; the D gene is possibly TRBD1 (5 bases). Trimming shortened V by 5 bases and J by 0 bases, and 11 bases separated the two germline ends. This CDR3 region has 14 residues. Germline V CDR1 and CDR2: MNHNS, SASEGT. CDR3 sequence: CASSRTGSSYEQYF. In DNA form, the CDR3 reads TGTGCCAGCAGTCGAACAGGTTCCTCCTACGAGCAGTACTTC.